Here is one T cell receptor beta chain with its context. TCRdb fed the 5' RACE reads into MiXCR, producing one record per CDR3 protein. This table has about 340,000 distinct CDR3 sequences, roughly 21% appearing once. The source of the sample is a study of T-cell memory formation after mild COVID-19. This clonotype was sampled from an adult woman who had mild COVID-19 (a few samples of this study predate the infection). Cell type and time point are not known. Sequencing input: PBMCs or a T cell subset sorted from them (not recorded which).

The CDR3 DNA follows: TGTGCCAGCAGTCTAGGGATAGGGGTTCGGAATGAGCAGTTCTTC. Translation gives CASSLGIGVRNEQFF. The chain joins TRBV12-3 or TRBV12-4 to TRBJ2-1; a possible D gene is TRBD1 (5 bases). The CDR3 covers 15 residues. V was pared by 5 bases and J by 7 bases, with 18 bases between.